Listed below are T cell receptor beta chains from one sample, sequenced in a study of beta chain features in type 1 diabetes. Some clones are missing from TCRdb's copy, which holds only in-frame ones; the method was immunoSEQ multiplex PCR. The sample comprises a few hundred thousand clones, about 16% of which are singletons, and roughly 0.019% rests with the top ten. The sample was naive CD4+ T cells from blood. The receptors here all came from a woman aged 18 to 35 in good health. Each CDR3 is given with its conserved first and last residue. The D gene is left open where the match is weak. Where a row states a size, it is once, few, many or the class of an expanded clone; other rows omit it.

J gene	clone size	D gene	V gene	CDR3 DNA	CDR3 protein
TRBJ1-5	.	.	TRBV27	TGTGCCAGCAGTTTTCGCAGGGTCAATCAGCCCCAGCATTTT	CASSFRRVNQPQHF
TRBJ2-1	few	.	TRBV9	TGTGCCAGCAGCGTACGCCCTCAAACAGGGACGGATGAGCAGTTCTTC	CASSVRPQTGTDEQFF
TRBJ2-1	.	TRBD2	TRBV25-1	TGTGCCAGCAGTGAAATGGGGAGCGGGAGAAGGGATGAGCAGTTCTTC	CASSEMGSGRRDEQFF
TRBJ2-3	few	.	TRBV7-2	TGTGCCAGCAGCTCAGGCGTGGGGCCTACAGATACGCAGTATTTT	CASSSGVGPTDTQYF
TRBJ1-5	.	TRBD1	TRBV30	TGTGCCTGGAGCGGGACAGGAGGGTATCAGCCCCAGCATTTT	CAWSGTGGYQPQHF
TRBJ2-5	.	.	TRBV18	TGTGCCAGCTCACCAGTGACAGCGTACCAAGAGACCCAGTACTTC	CASSPVTAYQETQYF
TRBJ2-7	few	.	TRBV11-2	TGTGCCAGCAGCTTATCGCCAGGGGTGTCCTACGAGCAGTACTTC	CASSLSPGVSYEQYF
TRBJ2-1	.	.	TRBV9	TGTGCCAGCAGCGTAGCTTTCGGGGAGAGCTCCTACAATGAGCAGTTCTTC	CASSVAFGESSYNEQFF
TRBJ1-2	.	.	TRBV7-3	TGTGCCAGCAGCCCTGGGGGACAAGGTTCTGGCGGCTACACCTTC	CASSPGGQGSGGYTF
TRBJ2-7	few	.	TRBV4-1	TGCGCCAGCAGCCCCCCCGCCGGGACAATTTCTCACGAGCAGTACTTC	CASSPPAGTISHEQYF
TRBJ1-1	.	.	TRBV11-2	TGTGCCAGCAGCTCCACAAAGAACACTGAAGCTTTCTTT	CASSSTKNTEAFF
TRBJ2-1	.	TRBD2	TRBV18	TGTGCCAGCTCACAGGGGACTAGCGGGAGAGAGCAGTTCTTC	CASSQGTSGREQFF
TRBJ2-1	.	TRBD2	TRBV4-1	TGCGCCAGCGGGCGGGAGGGCACCTACAATGAGCAGTTCTTC	CASGREGTYNEQFF
TRBJ2-7	.	.	TRBV2	TGTGCCAGCAGGGTTAACAGGGAAGCCGAGCAGTACTTC	CASRVNREAEQYF
TRBJ2-7	few	TRBD2	TRBV4-3	TGCGCCAGCAGCCAAGGGACTAGCGGAGTAAACTACGAGCAGTACTTC	CASSQGTSGVNYEQYF
TRBJ2-5	.	.	TRBV2	TGTGCCAGCAGTTTGCAGGATGAACGAGGGGAGACCCAGTACTTC	CASSLQDERGETQYF
TRBJ2-2	few	.	TRBV29-1	TGCAGCGTTAGGCGGGACAGTATGAACACCGGGGAGCTGTTTTTT	CSVRRDSMNTGELFF
TRBJ2-7	.	.	TRBV5-1	TGCGCCAGCAGCTTGGATGGTAGGGGAACGGTCGGGCAGTACTTC	CASSLDGRGTVGQYF
TRBJ2-5	.	TRBD2	TRBV19	TGTGCCAGTACCTCTCGGGGACTAAAAAACCAAGAGACCCAGTACTTC	CASTSRGLKNQETQYF
TRBJ2-7	.	.	TRBV6-1	TGTGCCAGCAGAAATACCGGGATCACTCACCACGAGCAGTACTTC	CASRNTGITHHEQYF
TRBJ2-6	.	TRBD1	TRBV7-3	TGTGCCAGCAGCTCGGGACAGGGTTCTCCTGGGGCCAACGTCCTGACTTTC	CASSSGQGSPGANVLTF
TRBJ2-1	.	.	TRBV5-6	TGTGCCAGCAGCCCGGACTTCGACAATGAGCAGTTCTTC	CASSPDFDNEQFF
TRBJ2-7	few	TRBD1	TRBV28	TGTGCCAGCAATTCGGGACAGGGGCCCTACGAGCAGTACTTC	CASNSGQGPYEQYF
TRBJ2-1	few	.	TRBV23-1	TGCGCCCGACGGGTCTACAATGAGCAGTTCTTC	CARRVYNEQFF
TRBJ2-1	.	TRBD1	TRBV28	TGTGCCAGCAGCTTTGCCGGGACAGGGGGCAATGAGCAGTTCTTC	CASSFAGTGGNEQFF
TRBJ2-5	few	TRBD1	TRBV7-2	TGTGCCAGCAGTTGGGACAGGATAGAGACCCAGTACTTC	CASSWDRIETQYF
TRBJ2-1	few	.	TRBV28	TGTGCCAGCAGTAGAGACTCCAACTCCTACAATGAGCAGTTCTTC	CASSRDSNSYNEQFF
TRBJ2-3	.	TRBD2	TRBV2	TGTGCCTCCAGGCTAGCGGACTTAAGCACAGATACGCAGTATTTT	CASRLADLSTDTQYF
TRBJ2-6	few	TRBD1	TRBV15	TGTGCCACCAGCATCCGACAGGGAACTTTATCTGGGGCCAACGTCCTGACTTTC	CATSIRQGTLSGANVLTF
TRBJ1-4	.	.	TRBV29-1	TGCAGCGTTGGAGGCGGACTAACTAATGAAAAACTGTTTTTT	CSVGGGLTNEKLFF
TRBJ1-2	.	TRBD1	TRBV28	TGTGCCAGCAGTAGACAGGGGGTCTACGGCTACACCTTC	CASSRQGVYGYTF
TRBJ1-1	.	.	TRBV28	TGTGCCAGCAGTCCTCCCAGGGGTGGAAAATTTGTTGCTTTCTTT	CASSPPRGGKFVAFF
TRBJ2-3	.	.	TRBV5-1	TGCGCCAGCAGCTTGGCGGGGGGCGCAGATACGCAGTATTTT	CASSLAGGADTQYF
TRBJ1-1	.	.	TRBV25-1	TGTGCCAGCAGTGAATCATGGTCAGGGGAAGCTTTCTTT	CASSESWSGEAFF
TRBJ1-1	few	.	TRBV5-4	TGTGCCAGCAGCTTGGCTATGGGGCTGAACACTGAAGCTTTCTTT	CASSLAMGLNTEAFF
TRBJ1-5	.	.	TRBV19	TGTGCCAGTAGAGTAGGAGGGGGCAATCAGCCCCAGCATTTT	CASRVGGGNQPQHF
TRBJ2-7	.	.	TRBV7-6	TGTGCCAGCAGCCGGGATCCCAGCTCCTACGAGCAGTACTTC	CASSRDPSSYEQYF
TRBJ2-7	.	TRBD2	TRBV25-1	TGTGCCAGCAGTAAGCGGGAGGGCCCGAGAGAGCAGTACTTC	CASSKREGPREQYF
TRBJ1-1	few	.	TRBV7-9	TGTGCCAGCAGCGTACGGGATGAAGCTTTCTTT	CASSVRDEAFF
TRBJ1-5	few	.	TRBV6-6	TGTGCCAGCAGCGGGAATCAGCCCCAGCATTTT	CASSGNQPQHF
TRBJ2-1	.	TRBD2	TRBV30	TGTGCCTGGAGGGTTTGGCGGGAGAACAATGAGCAGTTCTTC	CAWRVWRENNEQFF
TRBJ2-7	few	TRBD1	TRBV7-9	TGTGCCAGCACCATGACAGGGGGCATCAACGAGCAGTACTTC	CASTMTGGINEQYF
TRBJ2-1	few	TRBD2	TRBV7-2	TGTGCCAGCAGCTTAACTAGCGTGAATGAGCAGTTCTTC	CASSLTSVNEQFF
TRBJ1-2	few	TRBD1	TRBV9	TGTGCCAGCAGCGTAATAAGACAGGGGGCTAACTATGGCTACACCTTC	CASSVIRQGANYGYTF
TRBJ2-6	.	.	TRBV5-1	TGCGCCAGTAAACAGAGCTCTGGGGCCAACGTCCTGACTTTC	CASKQSSGANVLTF
TRBJ2-1	.	.	TRBV15	TGTGCCACCAGCAGAGATATGTTCAATGAGCAGTTCTTC	CATSRDMFNEQFF
TRBJ1-5	.	.	TRBV19	TGTGCCAGTAGTATACGGGGGGAACAGCCCCAGCATTTT	CASSIRGEQPQHF
TRBJ2-7	.	.	TRBV15	TGTGCCACCAGCAGCCAAGCGAATGCTAGGTACGAGCAGTACTTC	CATSSQANARYEQYF
TRBJ2-1	.	.	TRBV5-1	TGCGCCAGCAGTCCCCCCGGGACAATTGTTGAGCAGTTCTTC	CASSPPGTIVEQFF
TRBJ1-5	.	.	TRBV27	TGTGCCAGCAGTTCGAGGAGGCAACTCCAGCCCCAGCATTTT	CASSSRRQLQPQHF